This is a list of T cell receptor beta chains from one sample in a study of cytomegalovirus exposure and HLA in healthy donors. Produced via immunoSEQ multiplex PCR; TCRdb's table is partial and in-frame only. The sample includes about 110,000 clones, 76% of them seen just once. Sequencing input: PBMCs. All receptors derive from a man aged 18 to 29 in good health and CMV-seronegative. Both conserved end residues are part of each CDR3.

TRBJ2-7 | TRBV9 | CASSARGDRIGHYEQYF
TRBJ2-1 | TRBV9 | CASKAETSSHNEQFF
TRBJ2-1 | TRBV5-4 | CASSLVLGNEQFF
TRBJ1-4 | TRBV19 | CASSMGQTTNEKLFF
TRBJ2-7 | TRBV7-8 | CASSLAQGQGLQYEQYF
TRBJ1-5 | TRBV6-5 | CASSLGRGYQPQHF
TRBJ1-2 | TRBV19 | CASTLLGGTGSGGYTF
TRBJ2-7 | TRBV6-1 | CASSEGAGGAREQYF
TRBJ1-4 | TRBV5-1 | CASSLKGLEEKLFF
TRBJ2-3 | TRBV19 | CASSLSGGANTQYF
TRBJ1-3 | TRBV18 | CASSPSGTVGNTIYF
TRBJ2-3 | TRBV7-2 | CASSPGGYTDTQYF
TRBJ1-2 | TRBV14 | CASSQVLGAGGYTF
TRBJ2-1 | TRBV13 | CTSRRSGTERNEQFF
TRBJ1-1 | TRBV29-1 | CSVVGVTEAFF